What follows are 14 T cell receptor beta chains derived from one specimen sequenced in a study of T cell repertoires in cytomegalovirus infection. TCRdb analysed the reads with MiXCR anew, one entry per CDR3 protein. The sample has about 230,000 distinct CDR3 sequences, approximately 22% seen once. The sample taken for sequencing was CD8+ T cells from PBMCs. The receptor source for this set is a human donor in good health (CMV status not recorded). Some clones in this sample may be carry-over from other donors' samples.

V and J are TRBV5-1 and TRBJ1-4, with 11 positions matching TRBD1. The CDR3 runs 15 residues. In germline, CDR1 is SGHRS, CDR2 YFSETQ. Trimming cost V 0 bases and J 6 bases; bases outside gene matches: 1. Here the CDR3 DNA reads TGCGCCAGCAGCTTGGCGGGACAGGGGGATGAAAAACTGTTTTTT. Its translation is CASSLAGQGDEKLFF.

This clonotype came up many times. This chain joins TRBV7-6 and TRBJ2-5; D is unresolved. CDR1 and CDR2 (germline): SGHVS, FNYEAQ. Between the trimmed V and J ends, which lost 0 bases and 6 bases, there was a span of 11 bases. The CDR3 totals 14 residues. The CDR3 nucleotides read TGTGCCAGCAGCTTAGCGCCGGGCAGCCAGACCCAGTACTTC. The encoded protein is CASSLAPGSQTQYF.

This clonotype was seen repeatedly, ten times or more. This chain connects TRBV7-8 to TRBJ1-4; 8 nucleotides match TRBD1. Germline V gene data show CDR1 as SGHVS and CDR2 as FQNEAQ. V lost 5 bases and J lost 0; bases outside the gene matches: 5. The CDR3 sequence is 16 residues long. CDR3 amino acids: CASSPGGQATNEKLFF. In nucleotides, the CDR3 is TGTGCCAGCAGCCCAGGGGGCCAAGCAACTAATGAAAAACTGTTTTTT.

This clonotype was counted a few times. The chain couples TRBV20-1 to TRBJ2-1, with D uncertain. Trimming removed 3 bases at V and 8 bases at J, with 14 bases between. Germline V gene sequence: CDR1 DFQATT, CDR2 SNEGSKA (reference sequence). This CDR3 is 13 amino acids long. The CDR3 loop is CSARQKAGHEQFF. The CDR3 DNA follows: TGCAGTGCTAGGCAAAAAGCTGGCCATGAGCAGTTCTTC.

J is TRBJ1-1 and V is TRBV7-8; 10 nucleotides match TRBD1. CDR1 and CDR2 (germline): SGHVS, FQNEAQ. This CDR3 contains 17 residues. V shed 4 bases, J shed 1 base, and the junction held 9 bases outside the gene matches. In DNA form, the CDR3 reads TGTGCCAGCAGCTCGCCGGGACAGGGGAGGGGGAACACTGAAGCTTTCTTT. Encoded protein: CASSSPGQGRGNTEAFF.

There are many counts of this clonotype. The chain couples TRBV7-2 to TRBJ1-2, with TRBD1 identical over 8 bases. The CDR3 runs 16 residues. Looked up from germline, CDR1 is SGHTA and CDR2 is FQGNSA. The J segment lost 0 bases and the V segment lost 8 bases, leaving 11 bases of the junction unmatched. The CDR3 reads CASHPLSGGPNYGYTF. Here the CDR3 DNA reads TGTGCCAGCCACCCACTGTCAGGGGGCCCTAACTATGGCTACACCTTC.

The chain uses TRBV19 and TRBJ2-2; 10 nucleotides agree with TRBD1. V lost 8 bases, J lost 7 bases, and 4 bases stayed unmatched. Germline assignment: CDR1 LNHDA and CDR2 SQIVND (reference sequence). CDR3 length: 13 residues. The CDR3 sequence is CASDRGHIGELFF. As DNA, the CDR3 is TGTGCCAGTGACAGGGGGCATATCGGGGAGCTGTTTTTT.

This chain uses TRBV28 with TRBJ2-7; a weak D match, TRBD2 (6 bases). The CDR3 sequence is 14 residues long. Trimming left V 2 bases short and J 2 bases short, with 10 bases between. Germline V gene sequence: CDR1 MDHEN, CDR2 SYDVKM. CDR3 nucleotide sequence: TGTGCCAGCAGTTTAGGACTAACGGCCTACGAGCAGTACTTC. Protein product: CASSLGLTAYEQYF.

This clonotype was seen many times. The V call is TRBV7-2, the J call TRBJ2-3, with D perhaps TRBD2 (6 bases). CDR3 length: 16 residues. The germline V gene encodes CDR1 SGHTA and CDR2 FQGNSA. Trimming took 6 bases from V and 2 from J, leaving 18 bases between them. CDR3 amino acids: CASRRAGRFFTDTQYF. The DNA for the CDR3 is TGTGCCAGCAGGCGTGCGGGGCGTTTTTTCACAGATACGCAGTATTTT.

For this clonotype: A much larger clone sits a single nucleotide away, making a read error possible. The genes are TRBV7-8 and TRBJ1-1; a weak D match, TRBD1 (5 bases). CDR1 SGHVS and CDR2 FQNEAQ come from the germline V gene. Between the trimmed V and J ends, which lost 8 bases and 2 bases, there was a span of 12 bases. The CDR3 contains 13 residues. Here the CDR3 reads CASGAQANTEAFF. The DNA of the CDR3 is TGTGCCAGCGGGGCACAGGCAAACACTGAAGCTTTCTTT.

In its sample, this clonotype was seen many times. V is TRBV7-8 and J is TRBJ2-5; tentative D call: TRBD2 (7 bases). Germline CDR1 reads SGHVS; CDR2 reads FQNEAQ. The ends were cut back, 4 bases at V and 5 bases at J, with 17 bases in the middle. This CDR3 spans 15 amino acids. For the CDR3, the DNA is TGTGCCAGCAGCTCGGTCGGGGGGCTGGGGGAGACCCAGTACTTC. Protein product: CASSSVGGLGETQYF. Supplemented by reference TRBV7-8 and TRBJ2-5, the full variable domain reads GAGVSQSPRYKVAKRGQDVALRCDPISGHVSLFWYQQALGQGPEFLTYFQNEAQLDKSGLPSDRFFAERPEGSVSTLKIQRTQQEDSAVYLCASSSVGGLGETQYFGPGTRLLVL.

The chain combines TRBV6-5 with TRBJ2-7; D tentatively reads TRBD1 or TRBD2 (5 bases each). Per germline, CDR1 MNHEY and CDR2 SVGAGI. The CDR3 runs 13 residues. The V and J ends lost 5 bases and 3 bases respectively, with 11 bases between them. The CDR3 nucleotides read TGTGCCAGCAGTCGGGACGGGGACTACGAGCAGTACTTC. Residues: CASSRDGDYEQYF.

This clonotype was seen only a few times. This rearrangement joins TRBV15 to TRBJ1-1; D is unresolved. The germline V and J ends were trimmed by 0 bases and 2 bases, with 16 bases remaining between them. The CDR3 is 17 residues long. In germline, CDR1 is LNHNV, CDR2 YYDKDF (reference sequence). CDR3 loop: CATSRERTDPGNTEAFF. In nucleotides, the CDR3 is TGTGCCACCAGCAGAGAAAGGACGGACCCCGGCAACACTGAAGCTTTCTTT.

The rearrangement links TRBV4-3 to TRBJ1-6, with 9 bases aligning to TRBD1. This CDR3 is built from 17 residues. Germline V gene lookup returns CDR1 LGHNA and CDR2 YSLEER. Germline trimming cut 5 bases from V and 7 bases from J; bases unmatched to any gene: 12. CDR3 loop: CASSSPETGGSNSPLHF. The CDR3 DNA sequence: TGCGCCAGCAGCTCCCCGGAGACAGGGGGATCAAATTCACCCCTCCACTTT.